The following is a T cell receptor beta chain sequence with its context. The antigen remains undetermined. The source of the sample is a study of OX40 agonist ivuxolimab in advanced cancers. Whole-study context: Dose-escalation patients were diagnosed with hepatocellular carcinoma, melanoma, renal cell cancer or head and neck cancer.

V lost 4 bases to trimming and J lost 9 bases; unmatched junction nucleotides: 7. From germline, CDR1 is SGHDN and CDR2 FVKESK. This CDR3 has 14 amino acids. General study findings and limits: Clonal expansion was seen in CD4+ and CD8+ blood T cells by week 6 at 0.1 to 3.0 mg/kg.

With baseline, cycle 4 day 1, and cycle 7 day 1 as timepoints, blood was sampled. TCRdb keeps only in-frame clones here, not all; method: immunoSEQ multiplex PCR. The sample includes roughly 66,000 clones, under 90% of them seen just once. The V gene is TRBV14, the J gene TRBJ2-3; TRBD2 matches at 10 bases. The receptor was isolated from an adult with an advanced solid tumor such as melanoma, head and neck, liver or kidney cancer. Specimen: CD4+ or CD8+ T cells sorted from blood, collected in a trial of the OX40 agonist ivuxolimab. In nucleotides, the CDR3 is TGTGCCAGCAGCCTAAGAGCGGGGGGGCAGACGCAGTATTTT. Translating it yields CASSLRAGGQTQYF.